This TCR beta chain was identified during a study of early T cells in non-severe SARS-CoV-2 infection. The wider study: Unsorted whole blood bulk RNA was sequenced, with unpaired chains.

The CDR3 extends over 12 amino acids. Germline V CDR1 and CDR2: DFQATT, SNEGSKA (reference sequence). V lost 3 bases to trimming and J lost 5 bases; unmatched junction nucleotides: 3. This clonotype has ten or more counts. No antigen is known for it. Study observations and caveats: A preference for anti-spike CD8 responses marked VDJdb matching, which missed private and CD4 specificities.

MiXCR was run by TCRdb on the 5' RACE reads, yielding one entry per CDR3 protein. Among approximately 37,000 distinct CDR3 sequences listed, about 8% were seen once. The receptor was isolated from an adult who was a healthcare worker with PCR-confirmed SARS-CoV-2 infection or an uninfected control (not recorded which). This chain connects TRBV20-1 to TRBJ2-5; 7 bases match TRBD2. The specimen was whole blood, collected at baseline. The chain's CDR3 is CSARGGRETQYF. CDR3 coding DNA: TGCAGTGCTAGGGGAGGGCGGGAGACCCAGTACTTC.